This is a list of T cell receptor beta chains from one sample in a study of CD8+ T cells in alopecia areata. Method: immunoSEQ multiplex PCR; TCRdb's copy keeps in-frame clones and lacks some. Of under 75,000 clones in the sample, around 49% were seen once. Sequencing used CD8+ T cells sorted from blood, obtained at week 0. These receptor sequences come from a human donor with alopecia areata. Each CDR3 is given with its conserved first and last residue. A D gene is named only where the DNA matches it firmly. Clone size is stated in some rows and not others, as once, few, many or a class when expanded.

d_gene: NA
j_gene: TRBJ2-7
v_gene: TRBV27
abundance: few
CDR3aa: CASSLAGEGGRDEQYF
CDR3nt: TGTGCCAGCAGTTTGGCGGGAGAGGGGGGGAGAGATGAGCAGTACTTC

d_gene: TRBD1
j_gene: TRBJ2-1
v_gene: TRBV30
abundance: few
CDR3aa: CAWRNRDSFYNEQFF
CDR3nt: TGTGCCTGGAGAAACCGGGACAGCTTCTACAATGAGCAGTTCTTC

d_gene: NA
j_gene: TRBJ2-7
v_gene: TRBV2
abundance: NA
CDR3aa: CASLGATSVSYEQYF
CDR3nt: TGTGCCAGCCTGGGGGCCACTAGCGTCTCCTACGAGCAGTACTTC

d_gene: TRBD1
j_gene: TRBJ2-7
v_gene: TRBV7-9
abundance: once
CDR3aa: CASSTGQDYEQYF
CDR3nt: TGTGCCAGCAGCACCGGACAGGACTACGAGCAGTACTTC

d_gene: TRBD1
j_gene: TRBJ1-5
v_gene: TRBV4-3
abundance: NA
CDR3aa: CASSQGIGQDRHQPQHF
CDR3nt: TGCGCCAGCAGCCAAGGGATAGGACAGGATCGGCATCAGCCCCAGCATTTT

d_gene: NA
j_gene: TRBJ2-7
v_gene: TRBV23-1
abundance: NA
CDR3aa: CASSQSVTDGEYEQYF
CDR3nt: TGCGCCAGCAGTCAGTCGGTCACCGATGGGGAATACGAGCAGTACTTC

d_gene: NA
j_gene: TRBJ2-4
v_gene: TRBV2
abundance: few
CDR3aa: CASRGLAKNIQYF
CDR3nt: TGTGCCAGCAGGGGACTAGCCAAAAACATTCAGTACTTC

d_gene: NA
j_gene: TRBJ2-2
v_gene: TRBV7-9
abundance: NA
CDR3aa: CASGPNPGELFF
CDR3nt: TGTGCCAGCGGACCCAACCCCGGGGAGCTGTTTTTT

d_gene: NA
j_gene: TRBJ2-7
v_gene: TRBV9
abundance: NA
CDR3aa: CASSVESDPSKQYF
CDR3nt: TGTGCCAGCAGCGTAGAGTCGGACCCCTCGAAGCAGTACTTC

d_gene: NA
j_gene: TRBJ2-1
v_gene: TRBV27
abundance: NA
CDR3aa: CASSLGRYNEQFF
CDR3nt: TGTGCCAGCAGTTTGGGTAGATACAATGAGCAGTTCTTC

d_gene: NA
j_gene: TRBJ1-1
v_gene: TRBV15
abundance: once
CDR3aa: CATSRPGLPEAFF
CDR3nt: TGTGCCACCAGCAGGCCGGGACTCCCTGAAGCTTTCTTT

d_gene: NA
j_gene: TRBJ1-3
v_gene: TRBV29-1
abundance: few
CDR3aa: CSAIGDTIYF
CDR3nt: TGCAGCGCCATCGGGGACACCATATATTTT

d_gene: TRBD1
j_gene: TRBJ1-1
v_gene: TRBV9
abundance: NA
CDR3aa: CASSPRQGLNTEAFF
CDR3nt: TGTGCCAGCAGCCCCAGACAGGGTTTGAACACTGAAGCTTTCTTT

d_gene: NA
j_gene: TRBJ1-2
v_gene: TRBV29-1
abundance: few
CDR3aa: CSVEKTGANYGYTF
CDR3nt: TGCAGCGTTGAAAAAACAGGAGCTAACTATGGCTACACCTTC

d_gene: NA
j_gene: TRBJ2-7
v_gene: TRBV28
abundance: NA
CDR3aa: CASSPASYEQYF
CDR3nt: TGTGCCAGCAGCCCCGCTAGCTACGAGCAGTACTTC

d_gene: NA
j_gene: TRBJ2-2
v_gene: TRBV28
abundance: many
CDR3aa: CASTDQLPYTGELFF
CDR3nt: TGTGCCAGCACCGACCAACTACCCTACACCGGGGAGCTGTTTTTT

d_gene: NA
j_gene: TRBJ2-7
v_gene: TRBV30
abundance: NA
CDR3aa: CAWSVIGDEQYF
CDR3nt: TGTGCCTGGAGTGTGATAGGGGACGAGCAGTACTTC